The 23 T cell receptor beta chains given below trace back to one sample, sequenced in a study of blood T cell repertoires in COVID-19. Profiled with immunoSEQ multiplex PCR; TCRdb holds only in-frame clones, not every one. The sample lists under 400,000 clones, about 92% occurring once. The sequenced sample consisted of peripheral blood. The receptors come from a woman aged 55 to 70 with COVID-19, enrolled during active disease.

The rearrangement uses TRBV25-1 and TRBJ1-6; D unresolved. Trimming cost V 4 bases and J 12 bases, with 7 bases left between them. CDR1 and CDR2 (germline): MGHDK, SYGVNS. The CDR3 length is 11 residues. The CDR3 here is CASSVSGPLHF. The DNA of the CDR3 is TGTGCCAGCAGTGTCTCCGGACCCCTCCACTTT.

J is TRBJ2-3 and V is TRBV11-1; a possible D gene is TRBD1 (6 bases). Germline V lookup: CDR1 SGHAT, CDR2 FQDESV (reference sequence). This CDR3 spans 14 amino acids. V lost 1 base, J lost 5 bases, and 10 bases lay in between. CDR3 sequence: CASSLVSGEDTQYF. CDR3 in DNA: TGTGCCAGCAGCTTAGTGTCAGGGGAAGATACGCAGTATTTT.

V usage is TRBV6-5 and J usage is TRBJ1-1; TRBD1 aligns across 7 bases. Trimming cost V 2 bases and J 7 bases; bases outside gene matches: 7. CDR3 length: 14 residues. Germline V CDR1 and CDR2: MNHEY, SVGAGI. The CDR3 is CASSYRQGFGEAFF. In nucleotides, the CDR3 is TGTGCCAGCAGTTACAGACAGGGATTTGGTGAAGCTTTCTTT.

The chain links TRBV27 to TRBJ1-6, with a possible D match to TRBD1 (6 bases). Trimming took off 2 bases at V and 6 bases at J, with 8 bases between the two ends. CDR1 is MNHEY and CDR2 is SMNVEV in the germline V gene (reference sequence). The CDR3 is 14 amino acids. CDR3 in amino acids: CASSLAGANSPLHF. The DNA of the CDR3 is TGTGCCAGCAGTTTAGCGGGGGCTAATTCACCCCTCCACTTT.

CDR3 DNA sequence: TGTGCCAGCAGTGATCAGGGTTTTACTGAAGCTTTCTTT. This encodes CASSDQGFTEAFF. V gene TRBV2 combines with J gene TRBJ1-1; possibly TRBD1 for D (5 bases). Per germline, CDR1 SNHLY and CDR2 FYNNEI. The CDR3 length is 13 residues. Between the trimmed V and J ends, which lost 3 bases and 5 bases, there was a span of 10 bases.

V gene TRBV5-6 combines with J gene TRBJ2-1; D unclear. The length of the CDR3 is 12 residues. V lost 4 bases and J lost 6, with 8 bases in between. Germline-derived CDR1 and CDR2 are SGHDT and YYEEEE. CDR3 bases: TGTGCCAGCAGCCACACCCGCAATGAGCAGTTCTTC. This sequence encodes CASSHTRNEQFF.

V gene TRBV6-5 combines with J gene TRBJ2-3; 13 positions match TRBD2. Germline trimming cut 8 bases from V and 4 bases from J; bases unmatched to any gene: 3. CDR1 and CDR2 (germline): MNHEY, SVGAGI. The length of the CDR3 is 14 residues. CDR3 coding DNA: TGTGCCAGCCGACTAGCGGGGGGCCCAGATACGCAGTATTTT. Translated, it gives CASRLAGGPDTQYF.

The CDR3 DNA follows: TGTGCCACCAGTGATACGACAGGGGGCTCCGGTGGCTACACCTTC. Its protein is CATSDTTGGSGGYTF. The rearrangement links TRBV24-1 to TRBJ1-2; 10 bases map to TRBD1. Germline CDR1 KGHDR, CDR2 SFDVKD. After removal of 3 bases from V and 7 bases from J, the junction contained 7 bases not matched to a gene. This CDR3 contains 15 residues.

This rearrangement joins TRBV16 to TRBJ1-2; D unresolved. The CDR3 runs 14 residues. Germline CDR1 and CDR2: KGHSY and FQNENV. With 0 bases removed from V and 8 bases from J, the gap between germline ends came to 13 bases. Written as DNA, the CDR3 is TGTGCCAGCAGCCAATCCTTGGACTCGAGAGGCTACACCTTC. Translated: CASSQSLDSRGYTF.

The J gene is TRBJ1-6, the V gene TRBV5-1; possible D gene TRBD1, 5 bases. The CDR3 is 16 residues long. The germline CDR1 and CDR2 sequences are SGHRS and YFSETQ. Deletions cut 5 bases from V and 0 bases from J, with 12 bases between. The CDR3 reads CASRTGSLSYNSPLHF. In nucleotides, the CDR3 is TGCGCCAGCAGAACAGGCTCTCTCTCCTATAATTCACCCCTCCACTTT. The full variable domain, its missing parts supplied by reference TRBV5-1 and TRBJ1-6, is KAGVTQTPRYLIKTRGQQVTLSCSPISGHRSVSWYQQTPGQGLQFLFEYFSETQRNKGNFPGRFSGRQFSNSRSEMNVSTLELGDSALYLCASRTGSLSYNSPLHFGNGTRLTVT.

The chain employs TRBV15 and TRBJ2-7; D may be TRBD1 (5 bases). CDR3 length: 14 residues. The germline gives CDR1 LNHNV, CDR2 YYDKDF (reference sequence). With 2 bases removed from V and 8 bases from J, the gap between germline ends came to 16 bases. For the CDR3, the DNA is TGTGCCACCAGCAGAAGAGATCAAGGGGAACAGCAGTACTTC. This translates into CATSRRDQGEQQYF.

The V call is TRBV9, the J call TRBJ1-1; TRBD1 is a possible D gene (6 bases). CDR1 and CDR2 (germline): SGDLS, YYNGEE. V was clipped by 7 bases and J by 0 bases, with 31 bases between them. This CDR3 spans 20 amino acids. This chain's CDR3 is CASSGGRRGRPTPMNTEAFF. Here the CDR3 DNA reads TGTGCCAGCTCCGGGGGGCGCAGGGGCCGGCCCACCCCAATGAACACTGAAGCTTTCTTT.

The V call is TRBV5-1, the J call TRBJ2-2, with D hard to call. CDR1 is SGHRS and CDR2 is YFSETQ in the germline V gene. This CDR3 has 15 residues. V was clipped by 4 bases and J by 0 bases, with 10 bases between them. CDR3 residues: CASSPGSANTGELFF. CDR3 sequence (DNA): TGCGCCAGCAGCCCCGGGTCTGCGAACACCGGGGAGCTGTTTTTT.

Here the CDR3 reads CASSYQAGNYGYTF. In DNA, the CDR3 is TGTGCCAGCAGTTACCAGGCAGGGAACTATGGCTACACCTTC. The chain combines TRBV6-5 with TRBJ1-2; tentative D call: TRBD1 (5 bases). Germline V gives CDR1 MNHEY, CDR2 SVGAGI. The CDR3 loop spans 14 amino acids. V dropped 2 bases and J dropped 2 bases, with 9 bases sitting between them.

J is TRBJ1-1 and V is TRBV10-3; the match to TRBD1 covers 9 bases. V lost 10 bases and J lost 3; bases outside the gene matches: 15. The germline gives CDR1 ENHRY, CDR2 SYGVKD. This CDR3 region has 16 residues. In DNA, the CDR3 is TGTGCCACCTCTGACGGACCGGGACAGGGCGACACTGAAGCTTTCTTT. Translated: CATSDGPGQGDTEAFF.

The chain links TRBV18 to TRBJ2-1; 14 bases are a match to TRBD2. The CDR3 is 17 residues long. CDR1 and CDR2 (germline): KGHSH, LQKENI. The junction had 9 bases not matched to a gene; V was cut back by 4 bases and J by 7 bases. The CDR3 protein is CASSLGTSGGLLNEQFF. CDR3 nucleotides: TGTGCCAGCTCACTCGGGACTAGCGGGGGCCTGCTTAATGAGCAGTTCTTC.

The chain uses TRBV6-5 and TRBJ2-1; 7 nucleotides align to TRBD1. CDR3 size: 15 residues. Germline V CDR1 and CDR2: MNHEY, SVGAGI. With 6 bases clipped from V and 0 bases from J, the junction kept 5 bases outside the gene matches. The CDR3 nucleotides read TGTGCCAGCAGCATGGGACAGAGCTCCTACAATGAGCAGTTCTTC. Its translation: CASSMGQSSYNEQFF.

The chain couples TRBV27 to TRBJ1-2, with 7 bases matching TRBD1. The germline gives CDR1 MNHEY, CDR2 SMNVEV (reference sequence). J lost 1 base, V lost 4 bases, and 6 bases had no gene match. The CDR3 contains 15 residues. CDR3 sequence (DNA): TGTGCCAGCAGTTCTCCGGGACAGAGTAACTATGGCTACACCTTC. This gives the protein CASSSPGQSNYGYTF.

The chain employs TRBV6-5 and TRBJ1-3; maybe TRBD1 (6 bases). The germline gives CDR1 MNHEY, CDR2 SVGAGI. The CDR3 sequence is 12 residues long. Trimming stripped 9 bases from V and 4 bases from J, with 10 bases between. CDR3 protein: CASERGGNTIYF. CDR3 bases: TGTGCCAGTGAAAGGGGGGGAAACACCATATATTTT.

This chain uses TRBV5-1 with TRBJ2-1, with D perhaps TRBD1 or TRBD2 (6 bases each). Trimming removed 4 bases from V and 3 bases from J, with 11 bases in between. CDR1 is SGHRS, CDR2 YFSETQ, per germline. The CDR3 consists of 14 residues. CDR3 in amino acids: CASSLGGGYNEQFF. The CDR3 bases are TGCGCCAGCAGCCTGGGGGGCGGCTACAATGAGCAGTTCTTC.

The genes are TRBV5-3 and TRBJ1-2, with 7 bases matching TRBD1. TRBV5-3 is labeled an ORF, and its function is uncertain. The length of the CDR3 is 16 residues. Trimming took 8 bases from V and 4 from J; bases not matched to a gene: 17. The CDR3 DNA reads TGTGCCAGCCCCCGGACAGGAGGTACCCTCAGCTATGGCTACACCTTC. The encoded protein is CASPRTGGTLSYGYTF.

The V call is TRBV10-3, the J call TRBJ2-2; D call uncertain. Trimming took off 11 bases at V and 3 bases at J, with 7 bases between the two ends. CDR3 length: 11 residues. Germline-derived CDR1 and CDR2 are ENHRY and SYGVKD. CDR3 bases: TGTGCCGGCGCGGACACCGGGGAGCTGTTTTTT. Amino acid sequence: CAGADTGELFF.

The V call is TRBV18, the J call TRBJ1-1; possibly TRBD1 for D (5 bases). V lost 2 bases to trimming and J lost 0 bases, with 10 bases between them. The germline V gene encodes CDR1 KGHSH and CDR2 LQKENI. The length of the CDR3 is 15 residues. The CDR3 protein is CASSPGQGLNTEAFF. Here the CDR3 DNA reads TGTGCCAGCTCACCAGGGCAGGGATTGAACACTGAAGCTTTCTTT.